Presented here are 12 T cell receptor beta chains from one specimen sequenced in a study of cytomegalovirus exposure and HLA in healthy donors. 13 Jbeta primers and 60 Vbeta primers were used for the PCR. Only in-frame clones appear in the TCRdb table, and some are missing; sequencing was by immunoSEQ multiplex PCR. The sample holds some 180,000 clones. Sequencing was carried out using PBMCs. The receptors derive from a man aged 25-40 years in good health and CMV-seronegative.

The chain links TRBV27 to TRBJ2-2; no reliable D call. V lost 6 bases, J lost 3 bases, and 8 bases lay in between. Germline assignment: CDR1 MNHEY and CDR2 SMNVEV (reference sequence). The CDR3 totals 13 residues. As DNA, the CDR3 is TGTGCCAGCAGCCAGGAAGACACCGGGGAGCTGTTTTTT. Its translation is CASSQEDTGELFF.

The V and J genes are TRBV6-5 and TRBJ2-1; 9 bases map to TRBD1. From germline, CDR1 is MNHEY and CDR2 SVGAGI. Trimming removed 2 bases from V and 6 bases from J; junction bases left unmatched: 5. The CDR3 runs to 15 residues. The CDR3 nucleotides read TGTGCCAGCAGTTACGACAGGGGGAAGGGCAATGAGCAGTTCTTC. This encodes CASSYDRGKGNEQFF.

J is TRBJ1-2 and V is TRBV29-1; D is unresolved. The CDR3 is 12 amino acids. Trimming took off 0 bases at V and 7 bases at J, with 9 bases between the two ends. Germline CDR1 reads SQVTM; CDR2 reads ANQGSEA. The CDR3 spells CSVEDRSAGYTF. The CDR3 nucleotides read TGCAGCGTTGAAGACAGGTCCGCTGGCTACACCTTC.

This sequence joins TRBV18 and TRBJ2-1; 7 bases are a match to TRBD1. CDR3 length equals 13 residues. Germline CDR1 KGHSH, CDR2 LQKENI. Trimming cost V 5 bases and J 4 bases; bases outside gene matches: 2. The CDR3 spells CASSAQGYNEQFF. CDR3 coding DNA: TGTGCCAGCTCAGCACAGGGGTACAATGAGCAGTTCTTC.

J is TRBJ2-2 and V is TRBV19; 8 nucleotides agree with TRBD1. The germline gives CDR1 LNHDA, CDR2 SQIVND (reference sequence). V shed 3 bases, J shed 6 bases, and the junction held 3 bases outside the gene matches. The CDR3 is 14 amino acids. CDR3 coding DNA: TGTGCCAGTAGTATGGACAGGGCGGCCGGGGAGCTGTTTTTT. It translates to CASSMDRAAGELFF.

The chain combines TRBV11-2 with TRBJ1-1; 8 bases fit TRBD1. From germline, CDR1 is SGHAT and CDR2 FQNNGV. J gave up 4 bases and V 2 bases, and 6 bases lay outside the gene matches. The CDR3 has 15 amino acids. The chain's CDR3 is CASSLTGGSGTEAFF. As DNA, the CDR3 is TGTGCCAGCAGCTTAACAGGGGGGAGTGGCACTGAAGCTTTCTTT.

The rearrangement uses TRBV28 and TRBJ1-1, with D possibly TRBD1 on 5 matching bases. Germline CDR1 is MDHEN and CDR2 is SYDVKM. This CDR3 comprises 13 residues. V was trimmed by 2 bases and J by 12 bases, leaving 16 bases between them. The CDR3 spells CASSLGWGTLSFF. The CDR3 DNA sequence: TGTGCCAGCAGTTTAGGATGGGGGACTCTATCTTTCTTT.

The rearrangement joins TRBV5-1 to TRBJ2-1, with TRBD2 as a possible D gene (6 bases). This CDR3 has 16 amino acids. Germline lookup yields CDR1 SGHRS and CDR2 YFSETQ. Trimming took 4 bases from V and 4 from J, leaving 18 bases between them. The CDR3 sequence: CASSRLVAGVYNEQFF. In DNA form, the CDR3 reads TGCGCCAGCAGCCGACTAGTTGCGGGCGTATACAATGAGCAGTTCTTC.

The CDR3 reads CASRARQGEWETQYF. In DNA, the CDR3 is TGTGCCAGCAGGGCGAGACAGGGGGAATGGGAGACCCAGTACTTC. The J gene is TRBJ2-5, the V gene TRBV25-1, with TRBD1 identical over 9 bases. The V gene's germline CDR1 is MGHDK and CDR2 SYGVNS. J was trimmed by 5 bases and V by 6 bases; bases with no gene match: 10. The CDR3 sequence is 15 residues long.

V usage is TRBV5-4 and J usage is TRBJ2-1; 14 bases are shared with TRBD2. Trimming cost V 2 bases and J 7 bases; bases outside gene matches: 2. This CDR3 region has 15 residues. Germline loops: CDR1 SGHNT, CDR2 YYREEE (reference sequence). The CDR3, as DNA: TGTGCCAGCAGCTTCGGGACTAGCGGGAGTAATGAGCAGTTCTTC. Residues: CASSFGTSGSNEQFF.

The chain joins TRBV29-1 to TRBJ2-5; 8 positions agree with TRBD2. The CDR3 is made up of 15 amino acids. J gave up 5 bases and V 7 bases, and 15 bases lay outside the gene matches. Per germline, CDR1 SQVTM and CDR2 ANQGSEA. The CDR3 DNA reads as TGCAGCGCCGATCCCCACGGGAGGGAAGGGGAGACCCAGTACTTC. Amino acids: CSADPHGREGETQYF. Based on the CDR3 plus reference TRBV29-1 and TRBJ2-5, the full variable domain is SAVISQKPSRDICQRGTSLTIQCQVDSQVTMMFWYRQQPGQSLTLIATANQGSEATYESGFVIDKFPISRPNLTFSTLTVSNMSPEDSSIYLCSADPHGREGETQYFGPGTRLLVL.

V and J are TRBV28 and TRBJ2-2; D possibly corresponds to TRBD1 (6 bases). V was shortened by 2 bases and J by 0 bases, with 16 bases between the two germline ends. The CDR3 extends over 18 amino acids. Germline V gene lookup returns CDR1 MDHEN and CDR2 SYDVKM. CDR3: CASSLLGKGTPNTGELFF. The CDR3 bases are TGTGCCAGCAGTTTACTAGGGAAAGGGACACCGAACACCGGGGAGCTGTTTTTT. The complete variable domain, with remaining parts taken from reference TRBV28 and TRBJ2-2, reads DVKVTQSSRYLVKRTGEKVFLECVQDMDHENMFWYRQDPGLGLRLIYFSYDVKMKEKGDIPEGYSVSREKKERFSLILESASTNQTSMYLCASSLLGKGTPNTGELFFGEGSRLTVL.